Below, 25 T cell receptor beta chains from the same sample are listed, as sequenced in a study of vaccination effects on CD4 cells after COVID-19. Before sequencing took place, the ViraFEST assay used viral peptide pools to expand antigen-specific CD4+ T cells. The culture ran for 9 to 11 days, and then CD4+ T cells were isolated. Prior SARS-CoV-2 infection was absent in the vaccine recipients, as shown by negative nucleocapsid antibodies. Antigens of these TCRs are unknown. Assay: immunoSEQ multiplex PCR; the TCRdb copy retains only in-frame clones and omits some. The sample yields 20,000 to 30,000 clones, 76% seen once. The sample was CD4+ T cells from PBMCs cultured with HCoV-NL63 spike peptides, taken before COVID-19 vaccination. The receptors stem from a human donor who received a COVID-19 vaccine.

This clone was seen only a few times. The chain combines TRBV7-9 with TRBJ2-2, with D unresolved. Germline V lookup: CDR1 SEHNR, CDR2 FQNEAQ (reference sequence). The CDR3 spans 15 residues. V was pared by 3 bases and J by 2 bases, with 10 bases between. CDR3 in DNA: TGTGCCAGCAGCTTCCGTACGGGCAACACCGGGGAGCTGTTTTTT. It is translated as CASSFRTGNTGELFF.

V and J are TRBV5-1 and TRBJ2-2; 8 bases fit TRBD1. Germline V gene sequence: CDR1 SGHRS, CDR2 YFSETQ. V trimming: 4 bases; J trimming: 6 bases; junction bases outside the gene matches: 5. The CDR3 length is 14 residues. The CDR3 spells CASSVDREAGELFF. As DNA, the CDR3 is TGCGCCAGCAGCGTGGACAGGGAGGCCGGGGAGCTGTTTTTT.

V usage is TRBV18 and J usage is TRBJ1-1; D not certain. The ends were cut back, 6 bases at V and 4 bases at J, with 9 bases in the middle. CDR1 and CDR2 from the germline V gene are KGHSH and LQKENI. CDR3 size: 12 residues. The CDR3 coding sequence is TGTGCCAGCTCCCCGCTGGGCACTGAAGCTTTCTTT. Translation: CASSPLGTEAFF.

CDR3 protein: CASSLGGSGQETQYF. The CDR3 nucleotides are TGTGCCAGCAGTTTGGGCGGGAGCGGACAAGAGACCCAGTACTTC. J is TRBJ2-5 and V is TRBV6-2 or TRBV6-3, with TRBD2 identical over 7 bases. The CDR3 length is 15 residues. Per the germline V gene, CDR1 is MNHEY and CDR2 is SVGEGT. V lost 4 bases to trimming and J lost 2 bases; unmatched junction nucleotides: 7.

The V gene is TRBV4-1, the J gene TRBJ2-2; TRBD2 matches at 12 bases. This CDR3 spans 17 amino acids. Germline values: CDR1 MGHRA, CDR2 YSYEKL. Trimming took 3 bases from V and 1 from J; bases not matched to a gene: 3. The CDR3 nucleotides are TGCGCCAGCAGCCAGCGGACTAGCGGGGTGAACACCGGGGAGCTGTTTTTT. Translated, it gives CASSQRTSGVNTGELFF.

The sample holds one count of this clone. The rearrangement uses TRBV27 and TRBJ1-1; the D gene is possibly TRBD1 (5 bases). The germline CDR1 and CDR2 sequences are MNHEY and SMNVEV (reference sequence). The ends were cut back, 10 bases at V and 5 bases at J, with 17 bases in the middle. The CDR3 contains 13 residues. The CDR3 loop reads CATRKGLETEAFF. DNA for the CDR3: TGTGCCACCCGTAAGGGACTGGAGACTGAAGCTTTCTTT.

The chain links TRBV2 to TRBJ1-2, with 10 bases that match TRBD1. This CDR3 has 15 amino acids. Germline V CDR1 and CDR2: SNHLY, FYNNEI. Trimming cost V 4 bases and J 4 bases; bases outside gene matches: 6. CDR3 in DNA: TGTGCCAGCAGTGCCCCGGGACAGGGGATCTATGGCTACACCTTC. Its protein product is CASSAPGQGIYGYTF. Using reference TRBV2 and TRBJ1-2 for the parts outside the CDR3, the full variable domain is EPEVTQTPSHQVTQMGQEVILRCVPISNHLYFYWYRQILGQKVEFLVSFYNNEISEKSEIFDDQFSVERPDGSNFTLKIRSTKLEDSAMYFCASSAPGQGIYGYTFGSGTRLTVV.

This clone occurred once. The rearrangement joins TRBV7-8 to TRBJ1-5, with D possibly being TRBD1 (5 bases). V shed 5 bases and J shed 6 bases, with 26 bases lying between them. The length of the CDR3 is 18 residues. Germline V gene lookup returns CDR1 SGHVS and CDR2 FQNEAQ. DNA of the CDR3: TGTGCCAGCAGCCCGCTAGGGTTAATTCGGGACTTGGGTCAGCCCCAGCATTTT. The encoded protein is CASSPLGLIRDLGQPQHF.

This chain uses TRBV7-9 with TRBJ2-3, with D unclear. Deletions cut 5 bases from V and 6 bases from J, with 6 bases between. Germline V gene data show CDR1 as SEHNR and CDR2 as FQNEAQ (reference sequence). The CDR3 extends over 11 amino acids. The CDR3 loop reads CASSVYDTQYF. The CDR3 nucleotides are TGTGCCAGCAGCGTCTACGATACGCAGTATTTT. Complete variable domain (other parts from reference TRBV7-9 and TRBJ2-3): DTGVSQNPRHKITKRGQNVTFRCDPISEHNRLYWYRQTLGQGPEFLTYFQNEAQLEKSRLLSDRFSAERPKGSFSTLEIQRTEQGDSAMYLCASSVYDTQYFGPGTRLTVL.

The chain recombines TRBV2 with TRBJ2-5, with 7 bases matching TRBD1. Germline trimming cut 6 bases from V and 4 bases from J; bases unmatched to any gene: 2. The CDR3 is made up of 12 amino acids. The germline gives CDR1 SNHLY, CDR2 FYNNEI. In nucleotides, the CDR3 is TGTGCCAGCAGAGGGGGCGGAGAGACCCAGTACTTC. Its translation: CASRGGGETQYF.

This chain links TRBV16 with TRBJ2-7, with 7 bases fitting TRBD1. V was clipped by 4 bases and J by 3 bases; unmatched bases: 15. The germline V gene encodes CDR1 KGHSY and CDR2 FQNENV. The CDR3 is 17 amino acids. The CDR3 DNA is TGTGCCAGCAGCCCCTTAGAAGCCGGGACAGTGCTCTACGAGCAGTACTTC. This gives the protein CASSPLEAGTVLYEQYF.

This chain uses TRBV30 with TRBJ1-5, with D possibly matching TRBD1 (5 bases). CDR1 GTSNPN and CDR2 SVGIG come from the germline V gene (reference sequence). The CDR3 totals 13 residues. The germline V and J ends were trimmed by 3 bases and 6 bases, with 12 bases remaining between them. Here the CDR3 reads CAWSAGYGQPQHF. The CDR3 nucleotides are TGTGCCTGGAGCGCAGGGTATGGTCAGCCCCAGCATTTT.

This clone turned up a few times. The chain is built from TRBV7-9 and TRBJ1-1; D not resolved. V was clipped by 6 bases and J by 8 bases, with 16 bases between them. Germline CDR1 reads SEHNR; CDR2 reads FQNEAQ (reference sequence). This CDR3 contains 13 residues. The CDR3 region has the DNA TGTGCCAGCAGTAACCCGGGCGCCAGGGAAGCTTTCTTT. Translation: CASSNPGAREAFF. The variable domain in full, completed from reference TRBV7-9 and TRBJ1-1, reads DTGVSQNPRHKITKRGQNVTFRCDPISEHNRLYWYRQTLGQGPEFLTYFQNEAQLEKSRLLSDRFSAERPKGSFSTLEIQRTEQGDSAMYLCASSNPGAREAFFGQGTRLTVV.

The rearrangement joins TRBV24-1 to TRBJ2-7, with 9 bases aligning to TRBD1. The CDR3 loop spans 16 amino acids. Losses at the gene ends were 1 base for V and 1 base for J; bases not matched to a gene: 4. Germline loops: CDR1 KGHDR, CDR2 SFDVKD. The CDR3 sequence is CATSDFTGTGSYEQYF. CDR3 coding DNA: TGTGCCACCAGTGATTTCACCGGGACAGGGTCCTACGAGCAGTACTTC.

V is TRBV7-2 and J is TRBJ2-4; TRBD2 aligns across 9 bases. Germline values: CDR1 SGHTA, CDR2 FQGNSA. The junction had 3 bases not matched to a gene; V was cut back by 5 bases and J by 7 bases. The CDR3 contains 13 residues. The CDR3 sequence: CASSPRGGNIQYF. CDR3 in DNA: TGTGCCAGCAGCCCGCGGGGGGGGAACATTCAGTACTTC.

The chain carries TRBV10-2 and TRBJ2-1, with 11 bases aligning to TRBD2. Germline V gives CDR1 WSHSY, CDR2 SAAADI. CDR3 size: 21 residues. Trimming cost V 10 bases and J 0 bases; bases outside gene matches: 23. The CDR3, as DNA: TGCGCCATCAAAGGGGGACCTAGCGGGGGGCCCAAGTCGGGCTCCTACAATGAGCAGTTCTTC. This gives the protein CAIKGGPSGGPKSGSYNEQFF.

This clone was seen just once. J is TRBJ2-5 and V is TRBV5-6; 8 bases agree with TRBD1. The germline gives CDR1 SGHDT, CDR2 YYEEEE. The CDR3 runs to 13 residues. The V gene end was trimmed by 9 bases and the J gene end by 4 bases; junction bases not matched to a gene: 8. CDR3 DNA: TGTGCCACTTCAGGGGGCGCGAGAGAGACCCAGTACTTC. It encodes CATSGGARETQYF.

The chain recombines TRBV27 with TRBJ1-6; D ambiguous. In germline, CDR1 is MNHEY, CDR2 SMNVEV (reference sequence). There are 18 residues in the CDR3. V was cut by 4 bases and J by 0 bases, with 16 bases left in between. CDR3 DNA: TGTGCCAGCAGTTCTCCAGAAAACTGGGGCTCCTATAATTCACCCCTCCACTTT. Its protein is CASSSPENWGSYNSPLHF.

This chain joins TRBV19 and TRBJ2-7, with D possibly matching TRBD2 (5 bases). The CDR3 spans 15 residues. Per germline, CDR1 LNHDA and CDR2 SQIVND (reference sequence). The V end lost 3 bases, the J end lost 2 bases, and 14 bases lay between the germline ends. CDR3 in DNA: TGTGCCAGTAGTATGACCTGGGAGCCCCCCTACGAGCAGTACTTC. As protein: CASSMTWEPPYEQYF.

In regard to this clone: One junction end does not reproduce the germline sequence, and a read error may be involved. J is TRBJ1-2 and V is TRBV6-5; 9 bases agree with TRBD1. Germline V gives CDR1 MNHEY, CDR2 SVGAGI. This CDR3 is built from 14 residues. Here the CDR3 reads CASSYLTGGAVTFF. CDR3 coding DNA: TGTGCCAGCAGTTACCTAACAGGGGGCGCGGTCACCTTCTTC.

This clone was picked up a small number of times. The chain combines TRBV2 with TRBJ2-1; TRBD1 aligns across 11 bases. Germline assignment: CDR1 SNHLY and CDR2 FYNNEI. J lost 6 bases, V lost 7 bases, and 8 bases had no gene match. This CDR3 has 15 amino acids. The CDR3 protein is CASTNPGQGVNEQFF. In DNA form, the CDR3 reads TGTGCCAGCACCAATCCGGGACAGGGGGTCAATGAGCAGTTCTTC. Filled out from reference TRBV2 and TRBJ2-1, the complete variable domain reads EPEVTQTPSHQVTQMGQEVILRCVPISNHLYFYWYRQILGQKVEFLVSFYNNEISEKSEIFDDQFSVERPDGSNFTLKIRSTKLEDSAMYFCASTNPGQGVNEQFFGPGTRLTVL.

This sequence joins TRBV6-5 and TRBJ1-3; D is undetermined. The V and J ends lost 4 bases and 4 bases respectively, with 8 bases between them. The CDR3 contains 13 residues. The germline V gene has CDR1 MNHEY and CDR2 SVGAGI. The CDR3 loop reads CASSSVSGNTIYF. CDR3 bases: TGTGCCAGCAGTTCTGTCTCGGGAAACACCATATATTTT.

V and J are TRBV2 and TRBJ2-7; D is uncertain. CDR3 length: 12 amino acids. V was pared by 2 bases and J by 4 bases, with 6 bases between. Looked up from germline, CDR1 is SNHLY and CDR2 is FYNNEI. The CDR3 spells CASSESAYEQYF. The DNA of the CDR3 is TGTGCCAGCAGTGAATCTGCGTACGAGCAGTACTTC.

The chain is built from TRBV18 and TRBJ1-6; TRBD1 matches 10 bases. This CDR3 contains 14 residues. V lost 4 bases, J lost 10 bases, and 4 bases stayed unmatched. In germline, CDR1 is KGHSH, CDR2 LQKENI. In DNA, the CDR3 is TGTGCCAGCTCACTCGGGACAGGGGAATCACCCCTCCACTTT. Protein: CASSLGTGESPLHF.

The chain uses TRBV12-3 or TRBV12-4 and TRBJ1-4; tentatively, D is TRBD1 (5 bases). V was shortened by 2 bases and J by 10 bases, with 8 bases between the two germline ends. There are 12 residues in the CDR3. The CDR3 nucleotides are TGTGCCAGCAGTTTAACAAGGGGAAAACTGTTTTTT. Protein product: CASSLTRGKLFF.